The 12 T cell receptor beta chains below come from one sample, sequenced in a study of post-analysis software for immune sequencing data. Their antigens are not known. Overall study findings and caveats: Relative to controls, patients had about 5 TRBV segments at higher frequency, with TRBV5-6, TRBV5-1 and TRBV20-1 among these.

The authors incorporated unique molecular identifiers into the TCR beta cDNA libraries. TCRdb redid the calling of the PCR reads with MiXCR, one entry per CDR3 protein. Seen here are around 710,000 distinct CDR3 sequences, under 60% observed once, and the top ten hold 4.9%. The sequencing input was blood. The receptors originated from a girl aged 10 to 17 with multiple sclerosis.

This clonotype turned up a few times. The chain links TRBV2 to TRBJ2-4; D is possibly TRBD2 (5 bases). The germline V gene encodes CDR1 SNHLY and CDR2 FYNNEI. This CDR3 comprises 16 residues. The V end was cut by 7 bases, the J end by 0 bases, with 16 bases between. The CDR3 reads CASTPEGGLAKNIQYF. As DNA, the CDR3 is TGTGCCAGCACTCCCGAGGGCGGATTAGCCAAAAACATTCAGTACTTC.

The sample holds a few counts of this clonotype. This chain joins TRBV9 and TRBJ2-3; 11 bases fit TRBD1. The V segment lost 0 bases and the J segment 2 bases; nucleotides outside the gene matches: 2. The germline V gene encodes CDR1 SGDLS and CDR2 YYNGEE. The CDR3 spans 16 residues. CDR3 coding DNA: TGTGCCAGCAGCGTAGCGGACAGGGGGCCCACAGATACGCAGTATTTT. Encoded protein: CASSVADRGPTDTQYF.

The chain is built from TRBV12-3 or TRBV12-4 and TRBJ2-5; D could derive from TRBD1 or TRBD2 (5 bases each). Deletions cut 5 bases from V and 3 bases from J, with 16 bases between. This CDR3 has 15 residues. In DNA form, the CDR3 reads TGTGCCAGCAGTGCACGGGACGGACCGAAAGAGACCCAGTACTTC. This encodes CASSARDGPKETQYF.

V and J are TRBV27 and TRBJ2-1, with D perhaps TRBD1 or TRBD2 (6 bases each). V gave up 8 bases and J gave up 5 bases, with 16 bases separating them. The CDR3 runs 14 residues. Looked up from germline, CDR1 is MNHEY and CDR2 is SMNVEV (reference sequence). For the CDR3, the DNA is TGTGCCAGCTTTACGGGGGCCGGGCACAATGAGCAGTTCTTC. It specifies CASFTGAGHNEQFF.

V usage is TRBV27 and J usage is TRBJ2-1, with 9 nucleotides matching TRBD2. Trimming at V came to 7 bases and at J to 7 bases, leaving 8 bases not matched to a gene. The CDR3 is 14 amino acids. Germline V gene data show CDR1 as MNHEY and CDR2 as SMNVEV (reference sequence). CDR3 residues: CASKRGGRGNEQFF. The CDR3 region has the DNA TGTGCCAGCAAACGGGGCGGGAGGGGGAATGAGCAGTTCTTC.

The rearrangement joins TRBV4-2 to TRBJ2-5, with 7 bases aligning to TRBD2. This CDR3 comprises 17 residues. The germline gives CDR1 LGHNA, CDR2 YNFKEQ. Unmatched junction bases numbered 15, after V lost 3 bases and J lost 5 bases. CDR3 DNA sequence: TGTGCCAGCAGCCACTGGTTAGCGGGTACTCACGGGGAGACCCAGTACTTC. Translating it yields CASSHWLAGTHGETQYF.

This clonotype was seen a single time. This rearrangement joins TRBV29-1 to TRBJ1-2; D might be TRBD1 (5 bases). The length of the CDR3 is 15 residues. Germline V gene data show CDR1 as SQVTM and CDR2 as ANQGSEA. Trimming shortened V by 3 bases and J by 4 bases, and 18 bases separated the two germline ends. The CDR3: CSVDGDPTDIYGYTF. CDR3 coding DNA: TGCAGCGTTGACGGGGACCCTACCGATATCTATGGCTACACCTTC.

This clonotype was seen a few times. This sequence joins TRBV10-3 and TRBJ1-2; D call uncertain. CDR1 and CDR2 from the germline V gene are ENHRY and SYGVKD. The CDR3 sequence is 13 residues long. The germline V and J ends were trimmed by 6 bases and 3 bases, with 11 bases remaining between them. Written as DNA, the CDR3 is TGTGCCATCAGGACTGAAGGCGACTATGGCTACACCTTC. As protein: CAIRTEGDYGYTF.

The rearrangement joins TRBV5-6 to TRBJ2-7; TRBD1 matches 7 bases. Germline lookup yields CDR1 SGHDT and CDR2 YYEEEE. There are 15 residues in the CDR3. V gave up 4 bases and J gave up 0 bases; unmatched junction bases: 7. The CDR3 protein is CASSHRQGHSYEQYF. For the CDR3, the DNA is TGTGCCAGCAGCCACCGACAGGGCCACTCCTACGAGCAGTACTTC.

This clonotype appeared a few times. The chain is built from TRBV7-6 and TRBJ2-5; TRBD2 matches 13 bases. Germline V gene lookup returns CDR1 SGHVS and CDR2 FNYEAQ. The CDR3 totals 15 residues. V shed 6 bases and J 4 bases; nucleotides not matched to a gene: 5. The CDR3 nucleotides are TGTGCCAGCAGTTCCAGGACTAGCGGGAGAGAGACCCAGTACTTC. Translation: CASSSRTSGRETQYF.

The gene calls are TRBV12-3 or TRBV12-4 and TRBJ1-2, with 9 bases fitting TRBD1. J gave up 5 bases and V 8 bases, and 9 bases lay outside the gene matches. The CDR3 sequence is 14 residues long. CDR3 residues: CASVPGQGSYGYTF. The CDR3, as DNA: TGTGCCAGCGTACCGGGACAGGGTTCTTATGGCTACACCTTC.

Comments on this clonotype: One junction end disagrees with the germline gene, perhaps due to a read error. The chain has TRBV7-2 and TRBJ2-5, with a tentative D call TRBD1 (5 bases). The CDR3 has 16 amino acids. In germline, CDR1 is SGHTA, CDR2 FQGNSA. The CDR3 bases are TGTGCCAGCAGCTTATGGGGCAGGGTCCCCCAAGGGACCCAGTACTTC. Protein: CASSLWGRVPQGTQYF.